Below, 15 T cell receptor beta chains from the same sample are listed, as sequenced in a study of blood T cells in healthy people across ages. Next came a second PCR, run for roughly 6 to 11 cycles, which used a sample-barcoded 5' primer along with a J-beta primer mix. TCRdb processed the 5' RACE reads anew with MiXCR; each CDR3 protein has one entry. The table lists roughly 650,000 distinct CDR3 sequences, 32% of them singletons. The source material was blood. All receptors come from a woman older than 75 in good health.

This clonotype appeared many times. The chain employs TRBV5-1 and TRBJ1-2; 11 bases align to TRBD1. V lost 3 bases and J lost 4; bases outside the gene matches: 2. The CDR3 totals 14 residues. The germline V gene has CDR1 SGHRS and CDR2 YFSETQ. CDR3: CASSSGQGAYGYTF. In nucleotides, the CDR3 is TGCGCCAGCAGCTCAGGACAGGGGGCCTATGGCTACACCTTC.

The chain combines TRBV4-3 with TRBJ2-1, with D perhaps matching TRBD1 (6 bases). V was clipped by 0 bases and J by 13 bases, with 13 bases between them. In germline, CDR1 is LGHNA, CDR2 YSLEER. The CDR3 is 13 amino acids. CDR3 in amino acids: CASSQDTQGRQFF. The CDR3 nucleotides are TGCGCCAGCAGCCAAGATACCCAGGGGCGCCAGTTCTTC.

This chain links TRBV7-8 with TRBJ2-1; D possibly corresponds to TRBD1 (5 bases). V was cut by 2 bases and J by 7 bases, with 12 bases left in between. Per germline, CDR1 SGHVS and CDR2 FQNEAQ. The CDR3 consists of 14 residues. For the CDR3, the DNA is TGTGCCAGCAGCTTAACCTCAGGACAAAATGAGCAGTTCTTC. It specifies CASSLTSGQNEQFF.

Ten or more counts support this clonotype. This chain connects TRBV28 to TRBJ2-4; no definite D call. The CDR3 loop spans 14 amino acids. The germline V and J ends were trimmed by 7 bases and 2 bases, with 12 bases remaining between them. Germline V CDR1 and CDR2: MDHEN, SYDVKM. The CDR3 DNA reads TGTGCCAGCACCCCAGTTGGGACCAAAAACATTCAGTACTTC. Translation gives CASTPVGTKNIQYF.

This clonotype was counted at least ten times. The chain has TRBV9 and TRBJ2-3; 7 bases line up with TRBD1. Germline-derived CDR1 and CDR2 are SGDLS and YYNGEE. CDR3 length: 15 amino acids. V shed 4 bases, J shed 0 bases, and the junction held 5 bases outside the gene matches. CDR3 amino acids: CASSPRQGSTDTQYF. The CDR3 DNA reads TGTGCCAGCAGCCCGCGACAGGGTAGCACAGATACGCAGTATTTT. Variable domain in full (rest from reference TRBV9 and TRBJ2-3): DSGVTQTPKHLITATGQRVTLRCSPRSGDLSVYWYQQSLDQGLQFLIQYYNGEERAKGNILERFSAQQFPDLHSELNLSSLELGDSALYFCASSPRQGSTDTQYFGPGTRLTVL.

The chain carries TRBV19 and TRBJ1-2; 7 bases are shared with TRBD1. With 8 bases clipped from V and 4 bases from J, the junction kept 7 bases outside the gene matches. Germline V CDR1 and CDR2: LNHDA, SQIVND (reference sequence). CDR3 length equals 13 residues. The CDR3 coding sequence is TGTGCCAGTCTTGAGGGGGCGCTCTATGGCTACACCTTC. Translating it yields CASLEGALYGYTF.

The V gene is TRBV29-1, the J gene TRBJ1-1; D unresolved. Trimming removed 4 bases at V and 5 bases at J, with 5 bases between. Per germline, CDR1 SQVTM and CDR2 ANQGSEA. The CDR3 is 10 amino acids. CDR3 residues: CSVGETEAFF. CDR3 DNA sequence: TGCAGCGTTGGGGAGACTGAAGCTTTCTTT.

This clonotype was seen once. The chain links TRBV20-1 to TRBJ2-3; 7 nucleotides align to TRBD2. CDR1 is DFQATT, CDR2 SNEGSKA, per germline (reference sequence). CDR3 length: 15 amino acids. The junction had 6 bases not matched to a gene; V was cut back by 3 bases and J by 0 bases. This chain's CDR3 is CSASRGLQSTDTQYF. The CDR3 DNA sequence: TGCAGTGCTAGTAGGGGACTACAAAGCACAGATACGCAGTATTTT.

This clonotype has ten or more counts. The rearrangement links TRBV7-8 to TRBJ2-1; D remains ambiguous. This CDR3 is 16 amino acids long. Germline V lookup: CDR1 SGHVS, CDR2 FQNEAQ. Trimming stripped 5 bases from V and 0 bases from J, with 14 bases between. The CDR3: CASSASLSSSYNEQFF. In DNA form, the CDR3 reads TGTGCCAGCAGCGCGTCCCTTTCCTCCTCCTACAATGAGCAGTTCTTC. The full variable domain, rest sourced from reference TRBV7-8 and TRBJ2-1, is GAGVSQSPRYKVAKRGQDVALRCDPISGHVSLFWYQQALGQGPEFLTYFQNEAQLDKSGLPSDRFFAERPEGSVSTLKIQRTQQEDSAVYLCASSASLSSSYNEQFFGPGTRLTVL.

This clonotype was counted many times. The gene calls are TRBV7-2 and TRBJ2-3; 10 nucleotides match TRBD1. The CDR3 contains 18 residues. CDR1 SGHTA and CDR2 FQGNSA come from the germline V gene. Trimming removed 4 bases from V and 6 bases from J; junction bases left unmatched: 16. The CDR3 region is CASSSPRILGTGADTQYF. CDR3 nucleotides: TGTGCCAGCAGCTCGCCCAGGATTTTAGGGACAGGGGCCGATACGCAGTATTTT.

The chain recombines TRBV19 with TRBJ1-1; a weak D match, TRBD1 (5 bases). V lost 5 bases and J lost 2, with 15 bases in between. Per the germline V gene, CDR1 is LNHDA and CDR2 is SQIVND (reference sequence). CDR3 length: 15 amino acids. The CDR3 DNA follows: TGTGCCAGTAGTGTCCGGGACGCGGTAAACACTGAAGCTTTCTTT. Its translation: CASSVRDAVNTEAFF.

There are many counts of this clonotype. The genes are TRBV15 and TRBJ2-1; the D gene could be TRBD1 or TRBD2 (6 bases each). This CDR3 region has 17 residues. Germline V gene sequence: CDR1 LNHNV, CDR2 YYDKDF (reference sequence). V lost 0 bases to trimming and J lost 4 bases, with 16 bases between them. The CDR3 bases are TGTGCCACCAGCAGAGATCGGCCGGGGGCGGGATACAATGAGCAGTTCTTC. Its translation is CATSRDRPGAGYNEQFF.

In this sample, this clonotype turned up many times. The chain employs TRBV6-5 and TRBJ1-6; possibly TRBD1 for D (5 bases). CDR1 is MNHEY and CDR2 is SVGAGI in the germline V gene. This CDR3 spans 16 amino acids. V was trimmed by 6 bases and J by 7 bases, leaving 19 bases between them. The CDR3 sequence is CASSKFSGSGNSPLHF. The CDR3 DNA reads TGTGCCAGCAGCAAATTCTCAGGGTCGGGGAATTCACCCCTCCACTTT.

The chain carries TRBV15 and TRBJ2-3; TRBD2 is a possible D gene (7 bases). Germline V gene lookup returns CDR1 LNHNV and CDR2 YYDKDF (reference sequence). The CDR3 is 21 residues long. Trimming pared 0 bases from V and 0 bases from J, leaving 25 bases between. DNA of the CDR3: TGTGCCACCAGCAGAGATCGTGGGGGGCGGACTAGGGCATACAGCACAGATACGCAGTATTTT. Its protein product is CATSRDRGGRTRAYSTDTQYF.

Many counts were recorded for this clonotype. The J gene is TRBJ2-1, the V gene TRBV9, with 8 bases that match TRBD1. Per germline, CDR1 SGDLS and CDR2 YYNGEE. Trimming took 6 bases from V and 5 from J; bases not matched to a gene: 10. CDR3 size: 15 residues. This CDR3 is CASKGQGAINNEQFF. The CDR3 DNA reads TGTGCCAGCAAAGGTCAGGGGGCTATTAACAATGAGCAGTTCTTC.